What follows describes a single T cell receptor beta chain. Its antigen remains unknown. TCRdb itself ran the reads through MiXCR, one entry per CDR3 protein. Among around 330,000 distinct CDR3 sequences listed, 17% were seen once. These data originate in a study of T cell repertoires in cytomegalovirus infection. Study at large: Both a matching HLA type and CMV infection were indicated by public TCR beta signatures.

Whole-study results and caveats: Dominating the ex vivo response were TCR beta clonotypes that were CMV-specific and HLA-C-restricted. Based on cumulative public TCR beta family frequency, carriers of CMV plus the relevant HLA were identified.

Source material: PBMCs. This sequence was found in a human donor in good health (CMV status not recorded). Some clones in this sample may be carry-over from other donors' samples.

Here the CDR3 DNA reads TGTGCCAGCAGCCCGAAAGGGGGCGAGGGCAATGAGCAGTTCTTC. Its protein is CASSPKGGEGNEQFF. The chain has TRBV7-9 and TRBJ2-1; 7 bases align to TRBD1. This CDR3 has 15 amino acids. Trimming cost V 5 bases and J 6 bases; bases outside gene matches: 10. From germline, CDR1 is SEHNR and CDR2 FQNEAQ (reference sequence). The whole variable domain, filled in from reference TRBV7-9 and TRBJ2-1, reads DTGVSQNPRHKITKRGQNVTFRCDPISEHNRLYWYRQTLGQGPEFLTYFQNEAQLEKSRLLSDRFSAERPKGSFSTLEIQRTEQGDSAMYLCASSPKGGEGNEQFFGPGTRLTVL.